These 17 T cell receptor beta chains originate from one sample sequenced in a study of glioma-infiltrating T cells. Amplification of TCR alpha and beta CDR3 regions from RNA used iRepertoire nested multiplex PCR. MiXCR, applied by TCRdb to the multiplex PCR reads, yields one record per CDR3 protein. There are around 130,000 distinct CDR3 sequences in the sample; roughly a quarter occur only once, and 27% lies in the top ten. Sequencing was carried out using glioma tissue, nonneoplastic brain tissue, or PBMCs (not recorded which). These receptors originate from a human donor with low-grade glioma or glioblastoma, undergoing nonglioma brain surgery, or in good health (not recorded which).

This clonotype was counted between two and nine times. Written as DNA, the CDR3 is TGTGCCAGCTCACCAGGGAAAGTAGACGGTGAAGCTTTCTTT. Encoded protein: CASSPGKVDGEAFF. The chain carries TRBV18 and TRBJ1-1; D ambiguous. From germline, CDR1 is KGHSH and CDR2 LQKENI. The CDR3 runs 14 residues. V lost 2 bases and J 7 bases, leaving 14 bases between the germline ends.

The V and J genes are TRBV7-9 and TRBJ1-1, with a possible D match to TRBD1 (5 bases). Germline V CDR1 and CDR2: SEHNR, FQNEAQ (reference sequence). The CDR3 runs to 16 residues. V dropped 5 bases and J dropped 0 bases, with 16 bases sitting between them. In DNA form, the CDR3 reads TGTGCCAGCAGCACACATCCCGGGGCCATGAACACTGAAGCTTTCTTT. Translating gives CASSTHPGAMNTEAFF.

Points on this clonotype: Germline is not matched at one junction end, which may reflect a read error. The V call is TRBV27, the J call TRBJ1-2; 10 nucleotides match TRBD1. Germline V CDR1 and CDR2: MNHEY, SMNVEV (reference sequence). CDR3 size: 15 residues. The CDR3 protein is CASSLGTGDFYGYTF. The CDR3 DNA reads as TGTGCCAGCAGTCTTGGGACAGGGGATTTCTATGGTTACACCTTC.

The chain has TRBV29-1 and TRBJ1-1; D gene unclear. CDR1 SQVTM and CDR2 ANQGSEA come from the germline V gene. Trimming left V 7 bases short and J 1 base short, with 7 bases between. The CDR3 runs to 11 residues. Here the CDR3 reads CSEVKNTEAFF. DNA for the CDR3: TGCAGCGAAGTGAAGAACACTGAAGCTTTCTTT.

This clonotype was found a few times. The chain uses TRBV6-1 and TRBJ2-2, with a tentative D call TRBD2 (6 bases). Per germline, CDR1 MNHNS and CDR2 SASEGT. Trimming pared 6 bases from V and 6 bases from J, leaving 14 bases between. The CDR3 spans 14 residues. This CDR3 reads CASRGTGVAGELFF. Written as DNA, the CDR3 is TGTGCCAGCAGGGGGACGGGGGTCGCCGGGGAGCTGTTTTTT.

This clonotype was seen repeatedly, ten times or more. V usage is TRBV6-1 and J usage is TRBJ1-2; 7 bases map to TRBD1. CDR1 and CDR2 from the germline V gene are MNHNS and SASEGT. V trimming: 7 bases; J trimming: 4 bases; junction bases outside the gene matches: 9. The length of the CDR3 is 14 residues. For the CDR3, the DNA is TGTGCCAGCACCCGACAGGGTCGCTTCTATGGCTACACCTTC. As protein: CASTRQGRFYGYTF.

In the case of this clonotype: A much larger clone lies one base from this, so it may be a read error. This chain joins TRBV27 and TRBJ2-7; perhaps TRBD1 as D (6 bases). This CDR3 has 13 amino acids. Looked up from germline, CDR1 is MNHEY and CDR2 is SMNVEV (reference sequence). Between the trimmed V and J ends, which lost 5 bases and 3 bases, there was a span of 11 bases. CDR3 in amino acids: CASSLTGFYEQYV. CDR3 coding DNA: TGTGCCAGCAGTCTGACAGGATTCTACGAGCAGTACGTC.

This rearrangement joins TRBV20-1 to TRBJ2-1, with 12 bases fitting TRBD2. The CDR3 is 15 amino acids. Germline values: CDR1 DFQATT, CDR2 SNEGSKA (reference sequence). Trimming removed 1 base from V and 6 bases from J; junction bases left unmatched: 4. Here the CDR3 reads CSARVETSGGNEQFF. CDR3 DNA sequence: TGCAGTGCTAGAGTTGAGACTAGCGGGGGCAATGAGCAGTTCTTC.

This clonotype was counted only a few times. The chain carries TRBV29-1 and TRBJ1-1; unclear D gene. Germline V gives CDR1 SQVTM, CDR2 ANQGSEA. V was trimmed by 5 bases and J by 1 base, leaving 8 bases between them. This CDR3 spans 12 amino acids. As DNA, the CDR3 is TGCAGCGTTCGGAAGGGGAACACTGAAGCTTTCTTT. As protein: CSVRKGNTEAFF. Variable domain in full (rest from reference TRBV29-1 and TRBJ1-1): SAVISQKPSRDICQRGTSLTIQCQVDSQVTMMFWYRQQPGQSLTLIATANQGSEATYESGFVIDKFPISRPNLTFSTLTVSNMSPEDSSIYLCSVRKGNTEAFFGQGTRLTVV.

This clonotype was counted only a few times. J is TRBJ2-7 and V is TRBV2; 7 bases agree with TRBD1. V lost 1 base and J lost 6; bases outside the gene matches: 6. The CDR3 runs to 14 residues. CDR1 is SNHLY, CDR2 FYNNEI, per germline. CDR3 protein: CASSEERGRSEQYV. CDR3 sequence (DNA): TGTGCCAGCAGTGAAGAGAGGGGGCGAAGCGAGCAGTACGTC.

As regards this clonotype: A read error may account for a junction end that differs from germline. The chain recombines TRBV7-9 with TRBJ2-3; tentative D call: TRBD2 (6 bases). This CDR3 is 15 amino acids long. Germline-derived CDR1 and CDR2 are SEHNR and FQNEAQ (reference sequence). CDR3 amino acids: CASSLAGGSIDTQYF. CDR3 in DNA: TGTGCCAGCAGCTTAGCGGGGGGAAGCATAGATACGCAGTATTTT.

This clonotype was seen at least ten times. V is TRBV20-1 and J is TRBJ1-1; D gene uncertain. This CDR3 has 14 amino acids. CDR1 and CDR2 (germline): DFQATT, SNEGSKA (reference sequence). Here the CDR3 reads CRPHDPNGNTEAFF. Written as DNA, the CDR3 is TGCAGACCCCACGACCCGAATGGGAACACTGAAGCTTTCTTT.

Comment on this clonotype: This could be a read error, since a much larger clone is one nucleotide away. The genes are TRBV7-2 and TRBJ2-1; 11 bases are shared with TRBD2. With V trimmed by 2 bases and J by 4 bases, 7 bases remained unmatched. The germline CDR1 and CDR2 sequences are SGHTA and FQGNSA. This CDR3 spans 17 amino acids. CDR3 coding DNA: TGTGCCAGCAGCTTAACCTTGCTAGCGGGGGGATACAATGAGCAGTTCTTC. This encodes CASSLTLLAGGYNEQFF.

This chain uses TRBV2 with TRBJ2-5, with a possible D match to TRBD1 (6 bases). Germline-derived CDR1 and CDR2 are SNHLY and FYNNEI. The CDR3 consists of 13 residues. Trimming left V 6 bases short and J 4 bases short, with 12 bases between. The CDR3 coding sequence is TGTGCCAGCAGGACAGGAATTGTAGAGACCCAGTACTTC. The encoded protein is CASRTGIVETQYF.

On this clonotype: A much larger clone sits a single nucleotide away, making a read error possible. The gene calls are TRBV7-9 and TRBJ2-3; D is ambiguous. Trimming stripped 0 bases from V and 6 bases from J, with 4 bases between. Per germline, CDR1 SEHNR and CDR2 FQNEAQ (reference sequence). The CDR3 has 12 amino acids. In nucleotides, the CDR3 is TGTGCCAGCAGCTTAGCGTTCGATACGCAGTATTTT. Its protein product is CASSLAFDTQYF.

In this sample, this clonotype turned up many times. The chain has TRBV7-2 and TRBJ2-3; D unresolved. The CDR3 sequence is 14 residues long. Germline V gives CDR1 SGHTA, CDR2 FQGNSA. V shed 1 base and J shed 1 base, with 6 bases lying between them. The CDR3 sequence: CASSLDRGTDTQYF. CDR3 DNA: TGTGCCAGCAGCTTAGACCGGGGCACAGATACGCAGTATTTT.

Comment on this clonotype: At one end, the junction sequence differs from germline, possibly due to a read error. The chain is built from TRBV7-9 and TRBJ2-3, with D uncertain. This CDR3 has 13 amino acids. Per the germline V gene, CDR1 is SEHNR and CDR2 is FQNEAQ (reference sequence). CDR3 sequence reads: CASSRISTDTKYF. The CDR3 DNA sequence: TGTGCCAGCAGCCGGATTAGCACAGATACGAAGTATTTT.